This TCR beta chain was captured in a study of regulatory T cells in long-lasting Graves disease. Germline V gives CDR1 MNHNS, CDR2 SASEGT. The CDR3 totals 14 residues. V lost 7 bases and J lost 0, with 13 bases in between. Library construction for TCR beta used iRepertoire HTBI primers and Arm-PCR of CDR3 regions. TCRdb itself ran the multiplex PCR reads through MiXCR, one entry per CDR3 protein. The sample includes about 530,000 distinct CDR3 sequences, about 16% of them seen just once. There are many counts of this clonotype. Time point noted: newly diagnosed GD, antithyroid drugs for less than 3 months. Construction of the TCR library relied on RNA isolated from PBMCs. These same records also appear under a second study, on T cells in Graves' hyperthyroidism and ophthalmopathy.

The clonotype originates from a woman aged 35-65 years with Graves disease. The chain combines TRBV6-1 with TRBJ2-7, with D possibly matching TRBD1 (6 bases). The sequences come from peripheral blood mononuclear cells (PBMCs), collected at new diagnosis, from a patient treated with antithyroid drugs. The CDR3 here is CASMLDRFSYEQYF. In nucleotides, the CDR3 is TGTGCCAGCATGTTGGACAGATTCTCCTACGAGCAGTACTTC.